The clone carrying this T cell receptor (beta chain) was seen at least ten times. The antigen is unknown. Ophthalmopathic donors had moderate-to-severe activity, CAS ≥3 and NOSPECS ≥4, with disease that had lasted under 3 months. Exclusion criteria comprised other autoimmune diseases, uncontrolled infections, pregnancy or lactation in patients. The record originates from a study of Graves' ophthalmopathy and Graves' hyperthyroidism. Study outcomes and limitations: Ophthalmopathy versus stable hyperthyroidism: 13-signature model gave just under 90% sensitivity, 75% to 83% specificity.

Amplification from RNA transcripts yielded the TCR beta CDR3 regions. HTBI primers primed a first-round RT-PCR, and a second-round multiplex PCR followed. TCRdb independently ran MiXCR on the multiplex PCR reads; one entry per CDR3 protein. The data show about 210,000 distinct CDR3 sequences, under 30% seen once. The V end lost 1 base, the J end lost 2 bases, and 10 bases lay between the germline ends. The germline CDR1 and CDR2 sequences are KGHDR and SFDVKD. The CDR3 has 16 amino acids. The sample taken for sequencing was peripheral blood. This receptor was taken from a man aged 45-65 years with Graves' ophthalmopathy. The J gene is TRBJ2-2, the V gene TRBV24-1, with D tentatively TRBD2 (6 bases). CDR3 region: CATSDFGGDNTGELFF. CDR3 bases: TGTGCCACCAGTGATTTCGGAGGGGATAACACCGGGGAGCTGTTTTTT.